A single T cell receptor beta chain is shown here with its context. Trimming cost V 3 bases and J 0 bases, with 13 bases left between them. This CDR3 is 16 amino acids long. CDR1 is LGHDT and CDR2 is YNNKEL in the germline V gene (reference sequence). The sample is drawn from a study of T cell responses to AZD1222 COVID-19 vaccine. Some clones are missing from TCRdb's copy, which holds only in-frame ones; the method was immunoSEQ multiplex PCR. The sample has around 110,000 clones; about 90% are singletons. This specimen was peripheral blood, taken 28 days after the second AZD1222 dose. This TCR was recovered from an adult who received the AZD1222 COVID-19 vaccine. The chain uses TRBV3-1 (or the pseudogene TRBV3-2) and TRBJ2-3, with D tentatively TRBD1 or TRBD2 (5 bases each). The CDR3 region has the DNA TGTGCCAGCAGCCAGGGGGTAGGGTTAAGCACAGATACGCAGTATTTT. Encoded protein: CASSQGVGLSTDTQYF.